This passage covers 5 T cell receptor beta chains from one sample sequenced in a study of shared clonotypes between healthy human individuals. Measured with immunoSEQ multiplex PCR; TCRdb has only the in-frame clones, and not every one. This sample yields about 680,000 clones, of which about 90% are seen a single time; about 24% belongs to the top ten. Positive CCR7 selection of CD45RO-negative cells yielded the naive CD8 cells, and terminally differentiated effector memory CD45RA+ cells were excluded. The material sequenced was naive CD8+ T cells sorted from blood. These receptors were taken from a man aged 30 to 45 in good health.

CDR3 DNA sequence: TGTGCCAGCAGCCCGGGGCCGGACAGCCCAAGCTATGGCTACACCTTC. Translated: CASSPGPDSPSYGYTF. The V and J genes are TRBV7-9 and TRBJ1-2; tentatively, D is TRBD1 (6 bases). This CDR3 has 16 amino acids. Trimming took off 5 bases at V and 4 bases at J, with 20 bases between the two ends. Germline CDR1 and CDR2: SEHNR and FQNEAQ (reference sequence).

This clone was detected only once. CDR3 sequence (DNA): TGTGCCAGCAGCGTCCGACAGGGGGCCAACGAAAAACTGTTTTTT. Residues: CASSVRQGANEKLFF. V usage is TRBV9 and J usage is TRBJ1-4; TRBD1 matches at 10 bases. Germline assignment: CDR1 SGDLS and CDR2 YYNGEE. The length of the CDR3 is 15 residues. Trimming removed 2 bases from V and 8 bases from J; junction bases left unmatched: 6.

The rearrangement joins TRBV27 to TRBJ2-3, with 9 bases lining up with TRBD2. J was trimmed by 1 base and V by 4 bases; bases with no gene match: 6. The length of the CDR3 is 16 residues. CDR1 and CDR2 (germline): MNHEY, SMNVEV (reference sequence). The CDR3 reads CASSSGSSGGTDTQYF. CDR3 bases: TGTGCCAGCAGTTCGGGGTCTAGCGGGGGCACAGATACGCAGTATTTT.

This sequence joins TRBV7-2 and TRBJ2-2; D may match TRBD1 or TRBD2 (6 bases each). This CDR3 comprises 14 residues. V dropped 6 bases and J dropped 9 bases, with 17 bases sitting between them. CDR1 is SGHTA, CDR2 FQGNSA, per germline. DNA of the CDR3: TGTGCCAGCAGGGAGGGGCAGGGGTATTGGGAGCTGTTTTTT. Translating it yields CASREGQGYWELFF.

The chain links TRBV28 to TRBJ1-5; no firm D call. This CDR3 region has 17 residues. V gave up 6 bases and J gave up 2 bases, with 20 bases separating them. Germline values: CDR1 MDHEN, CDR2 SYDVKM. DNA of the CDR3: TGTGCCAGCAGCTACTACCGGACCGGGATGGGCAATCAGCCCCAGCATTTT. Protein sequence: CASSYYRTGMGNQPQHF. The full variable domain, its missing parts supplied by reference TRBV28 and TRBJ1-5, is DVKVTQSSRYLVKRTGEKVFLECVQDMDHENMFWYRQDPGLGLRLIYFSYDVKMKEKGDIPEGYSVSREKKERFSLILESASTNQTSMYLCASSYYRTGMGNQPQHFGDGTRLSIL.